This TCR beta chain was obtained from a study of blood T cells in healthy people across ages. Whole-study results and caveats: Any conclusive comparison of naive versus antigen-experienced cells was prevented by using unsorted PBMCs. It was found that TCR beta diversity correlated strongly with the percentage of naive T cells. Long-lived donors had more naive CD4+ cells and higher diversity than aged donors.

In this sample, this clonotype turned up a few times. Antigen: not known. Next came a second PCR, run for roughly 7 to 12 cycles, which used a sample-barcoded 5' primer along with a J-beta primer mix. One entry per CDR3 protein results from TCRdb running MiXCR on the 5' RACE reads. The sample lists 1.8 million or so distinct CDR3 sequences, about 39% seen once, with roughly 24% in the top ten. Trimming took off 3 bases at V and 4 bases at J, with 10 bases between the two ends. CDR3 length: 14 amino acids. This sequence joins TRBV12-3 or TRBV12-4 and TRBJ1-5; D is perhaps TRBD1 (5 bases). This TCR was recovered from a human donor in good health. Material for sequencing was blood. CDR3 in amino acids: CASSFGGENQPQHF. The DNA for the CDR3 is TGTGCCAGCAGTTTTGGGGGGGAGAATCAGCCCCAGCATTTT.